This T cell receptor (beta chain) stems from a study of blood T cell repertoires in COVID-19. Whole-study context: Acute-phase and convalescent COVID-19 samples originated in the United States, Italy and Spain. T cells, B-cell-depleted T cells, or PBMCs supplied cDNA or gDNA.

Trimming shortened V by 7 bases and J by 1 base, and 10 bases separated the two germline ends. In germline, CDR1 is MDHEN, CDR2 SYDVKM. The CDR3 runs to 13 residues. Per the original methods: Estimates of nucleated cell counts were drawn from the amplification of reference gene primers. Some clones are missing from TCRdb's copy, which holds only in-frame ones; the method was immunoSEQ multiplex PCR. V, J and clone size derive from that table, while D and trimming were established from the DNA sequence. The repertoire holds roughly 230,000 clones, with about 91% as singletons. This clonotype was obtained from a woman aged 40 to 50 who had recovered from COVID-19. Sequencing used peripheral blood. The V gene is TRBV28, the J gene TRBJ1-2; D remains ambiguous. The CDR3 reads CASTEDFNYGYTF. The CDR3 coding sequence is TGTGCCAGCACCGAGGACTTTAACTATGGCTACACCTTC.